This TCR beta chain was observed in a study of blood T cells in healthy people across ages (dated by TCRdb to 2015 to 2017). As for the study more broadly: In model experiments, template switching captured roughly one uniquely barcoded TCR beta cDNA molecule for every two T cells. Using deep sequencing normalized with unique cDNA molecular identifiers, the study measured how TCR beta repertoire diversity changes with age. The donors were divided into four age groups: young (average around 16 years), middle-aged (about 40), aged (approximately 59) and long-lived (roughly 88). To avoid experimental bias, donors of different ages were spread randomly across the sequencing lanes. Using the same blood draw, the study looked at two additional independent replicas of 1 million unique cDNA reads for two donors, one aged 18 to 30 and the other aged 80 or older.

Points on this clonotype: Its antigen has not been determined. Nothing much larger sits one base from this clone, and base qualities are not available.

The library was generated by 5' RACE. The sequencer listed for this sample is Illumina HiSeq 2500. A second PCR of about 7 to 12 cycles was run with a J-beta primer mix and a sample-barcoded 5' primer. A unique molecular identifier was introduced onto each TCR beta cDNA molecule by a template-switch 5' adaptor carrying 12 random nucleotides. Each sample yielded at least 2.5 million CDR3-containing paired-end reads. The Mint cDNA synthesis kit, primed by a TRBC-specific oligonucleotide, was used to synthesize first-strand cDNA from all RNA. After uracil-DNA glycosylase treatment, a first 18-cycle PCR used universal primers M1SS and BC2_uni_R on all cDNA. On the authors' methods: For normalization, 1 million high-quality reads, each with a distinct molecular identifier, were randomly selected from each sample. Instead of being binned into consensus sequences, reads that shared molecular identifiers were thrown out. MiTCR, with a Q25 quality threshold and the strictest error-elimination algorithm, was used for CDR3 identification, clonotype clustering and error correction. Lower-bound total TCR beta diversity was estimated with a nonparametric unseen species model using Euler transformation. The public reads were quality trimmed at Q25 with fastp and then assembled into clones with MiXCR by TCRdb, keeping productive beta chains. CDR3 protein duplicates are merged, each entry listing the most common genes and DNA. The V and J calls shown here were made by TCRdb, not taken from the authors' results. The table for this sample lists about 600,000 distinct CDR3 sequences; under 55% of them were counted only once. The ten largest clones take up about 22% of the sample.

The donors were 40 or so Caucasian individuals from Russia, aged about 6 to 100 years, who were systemically healthy. About 10 milliliters of peripheral blood were drawn from each donor into EDTA-treated Vacutainer tubes. Ficoll-Paque density-gradient centrifugation was used to isolate PBMCs, with at least 6.5 million per sample. Trizol reagent was used to extract total RNA from PBMCs, with at least 5.5 micrograms per sample. Naive CD45RAhigh/CD27high T cell percentages were measured by flow cytometry on a PBMC aliquot from every donor. What the authors observed across the whole study: Donor CMV infection status was unknown, potentially confounding age-related changes in expanded clonotypes. Since profiling was done on bulk unsorted PBMCs, naive and antigen-experienced compartments could not be conclusively compared. Estimates of total diversity from one million sequenced T cells were regarded as lower bounds and underestimates. Compared with the aged group, more naive CD4+ T cells, fewer expanded clones and increased TCR diversity were shown by the long-lived group, suggesting age selection. The percentage of naive T cells measured by flow cytometry correlated strongly with observed TCR beta diversity. Observed TCR beta diversity per million T cells fell roughly linearly with age, and a significant reduction was already apparent by age roughly 40.

The V end loses 6 bases and the J end loses 3 bases, and a stretch of 15 bases separates them. For CDR1 and CDR2, the germline V gene lists MDHEN and SYDVKM. The CDR3 runs 14 amino acids, cysteine and phenylalanine included. Solely the CDR3 DNA is kept, with 42 bases framed from the first base. The chain is encoded by TRBV28 joined to TRBJ2-7; TRBD2 is perhaps the D gene, given 6 matching bases. The receptor was isolated from a man of 80 years or more in good health. The sequenced sample consisted of blood. Here the CDR3 is given as CASSPLVGGYEQYF. The nucleotide sequence reads TGTGCCAGCAGCCCCTTAGTGGGAGGCTACGAGCAGTACTTC.